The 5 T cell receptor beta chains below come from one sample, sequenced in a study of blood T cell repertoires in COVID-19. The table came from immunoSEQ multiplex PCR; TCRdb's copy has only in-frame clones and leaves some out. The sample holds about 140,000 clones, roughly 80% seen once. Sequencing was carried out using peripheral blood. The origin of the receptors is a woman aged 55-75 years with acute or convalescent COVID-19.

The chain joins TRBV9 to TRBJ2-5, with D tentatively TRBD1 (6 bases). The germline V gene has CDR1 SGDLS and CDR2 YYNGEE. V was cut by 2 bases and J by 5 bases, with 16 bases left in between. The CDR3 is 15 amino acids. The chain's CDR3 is CASSVQTGPLETQYF. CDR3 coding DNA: TGTGCCAGCAGCGTCCAGACAGGCCCGTTGGAGACCCAGTACTTC. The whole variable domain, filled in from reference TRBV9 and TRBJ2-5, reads DSGVTQTPKHLITATGQRVTLRCSPRSGDLSVYWYQQSLDQGLQFLIQYYNGEERAKGNILERFSAQQFPDLHSELNLSSLELGDSALYFCASSVQTGPLETQYFGPGTRLLVL.

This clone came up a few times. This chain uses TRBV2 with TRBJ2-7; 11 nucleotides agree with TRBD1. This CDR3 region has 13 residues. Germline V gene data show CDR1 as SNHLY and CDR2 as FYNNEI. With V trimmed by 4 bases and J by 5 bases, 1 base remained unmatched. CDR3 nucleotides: TGTGCCAGCAGTGGGGACAGGGGGAACGAGCAGTACTTC. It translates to CASSGDRGNEQYF.

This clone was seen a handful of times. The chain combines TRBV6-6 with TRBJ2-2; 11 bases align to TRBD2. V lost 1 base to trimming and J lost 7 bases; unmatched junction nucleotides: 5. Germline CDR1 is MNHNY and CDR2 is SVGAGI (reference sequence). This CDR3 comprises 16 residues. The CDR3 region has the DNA TGTGCCAGCAGTTACTTGACTAGCGGGACGGGCGGGGAGCTGTTTTTT. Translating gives CASSYLTSGTGGELFF.

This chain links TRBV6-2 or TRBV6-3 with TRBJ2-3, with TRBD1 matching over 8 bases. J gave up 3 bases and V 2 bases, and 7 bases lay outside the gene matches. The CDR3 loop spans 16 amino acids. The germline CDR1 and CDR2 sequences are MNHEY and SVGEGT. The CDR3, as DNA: TGTGCCAGCAGTTACCCGACAGGGGAGGTGACAGATACGCAGTATTTT. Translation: CASSYPTGEVTDTQYF.

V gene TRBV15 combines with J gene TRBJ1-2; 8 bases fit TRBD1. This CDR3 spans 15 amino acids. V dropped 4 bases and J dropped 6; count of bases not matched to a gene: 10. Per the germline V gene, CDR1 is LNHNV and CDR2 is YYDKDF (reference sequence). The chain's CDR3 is CATSTTGGRRNGYTF. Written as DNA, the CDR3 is TGTGCCACCAGCACTACAGGGGGTCGCCGAAATGGCTACACCTTC.